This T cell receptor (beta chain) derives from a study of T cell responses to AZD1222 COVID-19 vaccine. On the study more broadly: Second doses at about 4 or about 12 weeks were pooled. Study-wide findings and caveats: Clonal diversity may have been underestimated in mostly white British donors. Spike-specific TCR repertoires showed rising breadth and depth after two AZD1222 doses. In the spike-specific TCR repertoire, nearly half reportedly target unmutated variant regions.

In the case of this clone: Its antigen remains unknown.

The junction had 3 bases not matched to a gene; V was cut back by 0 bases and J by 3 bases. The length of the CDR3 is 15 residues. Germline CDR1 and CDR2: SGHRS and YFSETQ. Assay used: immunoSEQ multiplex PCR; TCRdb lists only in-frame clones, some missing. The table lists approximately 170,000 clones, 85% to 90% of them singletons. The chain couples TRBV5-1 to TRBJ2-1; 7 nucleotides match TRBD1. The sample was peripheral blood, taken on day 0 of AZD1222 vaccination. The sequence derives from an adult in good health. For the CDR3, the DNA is TGCGCCAGCAGCTTGGTGCCAGGGGGCTACAATGAGCAGTTCTTC. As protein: CASSLVPGGYNEQFF. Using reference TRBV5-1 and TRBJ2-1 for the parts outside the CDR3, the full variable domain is KAGVTQTPRYLIKTRGQQVTLSCSPISGHRSVSWYQQTPGQGLQFLFEYFSETQRNKGNFPGRFSGRQFSNSRSEMNVSTLELGDSALYLCASSLVPGGYNEQFFGPGTRLTVL.